Listed below are T cell receptor beta chains from one sample, sequenced in a study of vaccination effects on CD4 cells after COVID-19. Here immunoSEQ multiplex PCR was the method, and the copy in TCRdb shows in-frame clones only, minus some. This sample has around 28,000 clones, with 75% to 80% found just once. Antigen specificity for these receptors is unknown. The sample was CD4+ T cells from PBMCs cultured with HCoV-NL63 spike peptides, taken before COVID-19 vaccination. Receptors originate from a human donor who had a prior SARS-CoV-2 infection. The CDR3 runs from the conserved cysteine through the conserved F or W. A D gene is named only where the DNA matches it firmly. Rows may omit the clone size; those that give it use once, few, many or a size class.

V: TRBV5-4; J: TRBJ2-3; D: TRBD2; size: once; DNA: TGTGCCAGCAGCTGGCGGGGGGGCCAGACAGATACGCAGTATTTT; CDR3: CASSWRGGQTDTQYF
V: TRBV6-1; J: TRBJ1-5; D: -; size: -; DNA: TGTGCCAGCAGTGAGGGAACGAATCAGCCCCAGCATTTT; CDR3: CASSEGTNQPQHF
V: TRBV27; J: TRBJ1-1; D: -; size: -; DNA: TGTGCCAGCTCTCCCAGAGGGGGATCTGCTGAAGCTTTCTTT; CDR3: CASSPRGGSAEAFF
V: TRBV18; J: TRBJ1-6; D: -; size: -; DNA: TGTGCCAGCTCACGGGACGGGATTAATTCACCCCTCCACTTT; CDR3: CASSRDGINSPLHF
V: TRBV6-5; J: TRBJ2-7; D: -; size: -; DNA: TGTGCCAGCAACCACGTTGGGATTGGGTACTACGAGCAGTACTTC; CDR3: CASNHVGIGYYEQYF
V: TRBV5-4; J: TRBJ1-3; D: -; size: -; DNA: TGTGCCAGCAGCTTGGAACCCCATCTGGAGAACACCATATATTTT; CDR3: CASSLEPHLENTIYF
V: TRBV3-1/TRBV3-2; J: TRBJ2-1; D: TRBD2; size: -; DNA: TGTGCCAGCAGCCCCCTAAGCGGGAAGCAGTTCTTC; CDR3: CASSPLSGKQFF
V: TRBV28; J: TRBJ1-2; D: -; size: -; DNA: TGTGCCAGCAGTTTATGGGGCGGCTACACCTTC; CDR3: CASSLWGGYTF
V: TRBV5-6; J: TRBJ2-7; D: TRBD2; size: -; DNA: TGTGCCAGCAGCACGGGACTAAACCTCTACGAGCAGTACTTC; CDR3: CASSTGLNLYEQYF
V: TRBV10-3; J: TRBJ2-5; D: TRBD2; size: -; DNA: TGTGCCATCAGGACTAGCGGCCAAGAGACCCAGTACTTC; CDR3: CAIRTSGQETQYF
V: TRBV15; J: TRBJ1-4; D: TRBD1; size: -; DNA: TGTGCCACCAGCAAGAGGACAGGGGCTAATGAAAAACTGTTTTTT; CDR3: CATSKRTGANEKLFF
V: TRBV27; J: TRBJ2-1; D: TRBD2; size: -; DNA: TGTGCCAGCACCCCGGGACTAGCGGGAGCGGCCTGGAATGAGCAGTTCTTC; CDR3: CASTPGLAGAAWNEQFF
V: TRBV7-2; J: TRBJ1-3; D: -; size: -; DNA: TGTGCCAGCAGCTTATACTCCTCTGGAAACACCATATATTTT; CDR3: CASSLYSSGNTIYF
V: TRBV15; J: TRBJ2-3; D: TRBD2; size: -; DNA: TGTGCCACCAGCAGATTTATAGCGGGGGGGCACGGGGATACGCAGTATTTT; CDR3: CATSRFIAGGHGDTQYF
V: TRBV6-5; J: TRBJ2-5; D: TRBD2; size: -; DNA: TGTGCCAGCAGCTTGCGGGGAGGGCGGGAGACCCAGTACTTC; CDR3: CASSLRGGRETQYF
V: TRBV27; J: TRBJ1-1; D: -; size: -; DNA: TGTGCCAGCAGACTAAGGGCAGCACAGGGTACCACCTGGAACACTGAAGCTTTCTTT; CDR3: CASRLRAAQGTTWNTEAFF
V: TRBV9; J: TRBJ2-7; D: TRBD1; size: -; DNA: TGTGCCAGCAGCGCCGGGACAGGGCGGTACGAGCAGTACTTC; CDR3: CASSAGTGRYEQYF
V: TRBV30; J: TRBJ1-2; D: -; size: -; DNA: TGTGCCTGGAAAGAGCAAAGGGTGGGGGGCTACACCTTC; CDR3: CAWKEQRVGGYTF
V: TRBV18; J: TRBJ1-1; D: -; size: -; DNA: TGTGCCAGCTCCTTCCAAAGTAACACTGAAGCTTTCTTT; CDR3: CASSFQSNTEAFF
V: TRBV5-1; J: TRBJ2-3; D: -; size: -; DNA: TGCGCCAGCAGCTTGCCTAGCGACTACACAGATACGCAGTATTTT; CDR3: CASSLPSDYTDTQYF
V: TRBV10-3; J: TRBJ1-2; D: TRBD1; size: -; DNA: TGTGCCACCTCCGGCGACAGGGGTGGATATGGCTACACCTTC; CDR3: CATSGDRGGYGYTF
V: TRBV28; J: TRBJ2-2; D: -; size: -; DNA: TGTGCCAGCAGTTTGGCCACCACCGGGGAGCTGTTTTTT; CDR3: CASSLATTGELFF
V: TRBV6-5; J: TRBJ2-7; D: -; size: -; DNA: TGTGCCAGCAGTCCCCGGAGGAACTCCTACGAGCAGTACTTC; CDR3: CASSPRRNSYEQYF
V: TRBV5-6; J: TRBJ2-1; D: -; size: -; DNA: TGTGCCAGCAGCCCCGTTGGGGAAATCTCCTACAATGAGCAGTTCTTC; CDR3: CASSPVGEISYNEQFF
V: TRBV23-1; J: TRBJ1-5; D: -; size: -; DNA: TGCGCCAGCAGTCACGGGCAGCGCAATCAGCCCCAGCATTTT; CDR3: CASSHGQRNQPQHF
V: TRBV19; J: TRBJ1-6; D: -; size: -; DNA: TGTGCCAGTAGTCCGGACGTGGATTCACCCCTCCACTTT; CDR3: CASSPDVDSPLHF
V: TRBV6-5; J: TRBJ1-4; D: -; size: few; DNA: TGTGCCAGCAGGGGGTGGACAACTAATGAAAAACTGTTTTTT; CDR3: CASRGWTTNEKLFF
V: TRBV11-2; J: TRBJ2-5; D: TRBD2; size: -; DNA: TGTGCCAGCAGCTTACGCCCCGGGACTAGCGTGATACAAGAGACCCAGTACTTC; CDR3: CASSLRPGTSVIQETQYF
V: TRBV9; J: TRBJ2-5; D: -; size: -; DNA: TGTGCCAGCAGCCCGCGAGACAACACTGGGGAGACCCAGTACTTC; CDR3: CASSPRDNTGETQYF
V: TRBV4-2; J: TRBJ2-2; D: TRBD1; size: -; DNA: TGTGCCAGCAGCCAGTTTGGACAGGGTACCACCGGGGAGCTGTTTTTT; CDR3: CASSQFGQGTTGELFF
V: TRBV2; J: TRBJ1-2; D: -; size: -; DNA: TGTGCCAGCAGTTCTTGGGAAGTCTATGGCTACACCTTC; CDR3: CASSSWEVYGYTF
V: TRBV10-2; J: TRBJ2-7; D: -; size: medium-sized; DNA: TGCGCCAGCAGGGACTTTTCCTCCTACGAGCAGTACTTC; CDR3: CASRDFSSYEQYF
V: TRBV28; J: TRBJ1-3; D: -; size: -; DNA: TGTGCCAGCAGTTTATTGGACAGAATCTCTGGAAACACCATATATTTT; CDR3: CASSLLDRISGNTIYF
V: TRBV7-2; J: TRBJ2-1; D: TRBD2; size: few; DNA: TGTGCCAGCAGCGTCCTCATCGGGACTAGCGGGATGCGGCAGTTCTTC; CDR3: CASSVLIGTSGMRQFF
V: TRBV24-1; J: TRBJ2-3; D: -; size: -; DNA: TGTGCCACCAGTGATCACCGGGACGGTAGCCTGGATACGCAGTATTTT; CDR3: CATSDHRDGSLDTQYF
V: TRBV6-5; J: TRBJ1-1; D: -; size: -; DNA: TGTGCCAGCAGTTACTCGGGACACGCCCGGGGGGCTTTCTTT; CDR3: CASSYSGHARGAFF
V: TRBV9; J: TRBJ2-7; D: -; size: few; DNA: TGTGCCAGCAGCGTAGGTCCGGGTGAGGCAAGAGCTCCCTACGAGCAGTACTTC; CDR3: CASSVGPGEARAPYEQYF
V: TRBV5-5; J: TRBJ2-7; D: -; size: -; DNA: TGTGCCAGCAGCTTGGGACAGCTCTACGAGCAGTACTTC; CDR3: CASSLGQLYEQYF
V: TRBV5-1; J: TRBJ2-5; D: -; size: once; DNA: TGCGCCAGCAGCTTGTTGGGACAAGAGACCCAGTACTTC; CDR3: CASSLLGQETQYF
V: TRBV7-8; J: TRBJ2-7; D: -; size: -; DNA: TGTGCCAGCAGCCCGACCTTCCTTGCATGGGAGCAGTACTTC; CDR3: CASSPTFLAWEQYF
V: TRBV2; J: TRBJ2-5; D: TRBD1; size: few; DNA: TGTGCCAGCGTTGGGGACAGGGGAGAGACCCAGTACTTC; CDR3: CASVGDRGETQYF
V: TRBV5-8; J: TRBJ1-1; D: -; size: -; DNA: TGTGCCAGCAGCTTGGGTGTTTACGGAGGGGCTTTCTTT; CDR3: CASSLGVYGGAFF
V: TRBV7-2; J: TRBJ2-1; D: -; size: -; DNA: TGTGCCAGCAGCTTAGGTTTGGGATCGACAGCCTACAATGAGCAGTTCTTC; CDR3: CASSLGLGSTAYNEQFF
V: TRBV3-1/TRBV3-2; J: TRBJ1-2; D: TRBD1; size: -; DNA: TGTGCCAGCAGCCCGAGACAGGGATACTATGGCTACACCTTC; CDR3: CASSPRQGYYGYTF
V: TRBV6-2/TRBV6-3; J: TRBJ2-1; D: TRBD1; size: -; DNA: TGTGCCAGCAGTTACTCGATTGGGACAGTCTCCCCCGTTCAGTTCTTC; CDR3: CASSYSIGTVSPVQFF
V: TRBV19; J: TRBJ2-7; D: TRBD1; size: -; DNA: TGTGCCAGTAGCCAACCTGGACAGGGCTCCTACGAGCAGTACTTC; CDR3: CASSQPGQGSYEQYF
V: TRBV10-3; J: TRBJ1-5; D: -; size: -; DNA: TGTGCCATCAGTGAGTCGCCAGGCAATCAGCCCCAGCATTTT; CDR3: CAISESPGNQPQHF
V: TRBV25-1; J: TRBJ1-4; D: -; size: -; DNA: TGTGCCAGCAGTCCCCCAGGAGGGATCGAGGGAAAACTGTTTTTT; CDR3: CASSPPGGIEGKLFF
V: TRBV27; J: TRBJ1-1; D: TRBD1; size: -; DNA: TGTGCCAGCAGTTTAAGACAGGGCGGCACTGAAGCTTTCTTT; CDR3: CASSLRQGGTEAFF
V: TRBV10-3; J: TRBJ1-1; D: -; size: -; DNA: TGTGCCATCACCAAGACGGAGAACACTGAAGCTTTCTTT; CDR3: CAITKTENTEAFF